The 18 T cell receptor beta chains listed next were all sequenced from one sample in a study of blood T cell repertoires in COVID-19. Profiled with immunoSEQ multiplex PCR; TCRdb holds only in-frame clones, not every one. Of about 120,000 clones in the sample, approximately 82% were seen once. The specimen was peripheral blood. The receptors shown here come from a man aged 60 to 75 with acute or convalescent COVID-19.

A word on this clone: Compared with germline, one end of the junction differs, possibly owing to a read error. The CDR3 protein is CASGLRQAYAF. The CDR3 DNA follows: TGTGCCAGTGGTCTTCGGCAGGCCTACGCCTTC. The rearrangement uses TRBV19 and TRBJ1-2; no clear D. Germline CDR1 reads LNHDA; CDR2 reads SQIVND (reference sequence). The CDR3 length is 11 residues.

This clone was detected only once. The rearrangement uses TRBV28 and TRBJ1-2; 7 bases line up with TRBD1. Germline CDR1 is MDHEN and CDR2 is SYDVKM. The CDR3 extends over 13 amino acids. V was pared by 4 bases and J by 8 bases, with 7 bases of the junction left unmatched. CDR3 bases: TGTGCCAGCAGTTCGGGACAGCTGCGAGGCTACACCTTC. It yields the protein CASSSGQLRGYTF.

The rearrangement links TRBV19 to TRBJ2-1; 9 bases fit TRBD2. Trimming removed 4 bases from V and 5 bases from J; junction bases left unmatched: 6. CDR1 and CDR2 from the germline V gene are LNHDA and SQIVND (reference sequence). The CDR3 length is 15 residues. CDR3 nucleotides: TGTGCCAGTAGTAGGGGGGCTAGCGGGAACAATGAGCAGTTCTTC. This gives the protein CASSRGASGNNEQFF.

The chain carries TRBV7-2 and TRBJ1-2, with D possibly matching TRBD1 (6 bases). Looked up from germline, CDR1 is SGHTA and CDR2 is FQGNSA. The CDR3 has 14 residues. The V and J ends lost 4 bases and 4 bases respectively, with 13 bases between them. The CDR3 sequence is CASSSRGGPYGYTF. The DNA for the CDR3 is TGTGCCAGCAGCTCTAGGGGGGGGCCCTATGGCTACACCTTC. The full variable domain, rest sourced from reference TRBV7-2 and TRBJ1-2, is GAGVSQSPSNKVTEKGKDVELRCDPISGHTALYWYRQSLGQGLEFLIYFQGNSAPDKSGLPSDRFSAERTGGSVSTLTIQRTQQEDSAVYLCASSSRGGPYGYTFGSGTRLTVV.

This sequence joins TRBV5-1 and TRBJ1-1; TRBD1 agrees at 9 bases. With 3 bases clipped from V and 5 bases from J, the junction kept 8 bases outside the gene matches. The CDR3 length is 15 residues. The germline CDR1 and CDR2 sequences are SGHRS and YFSETQ. The CDR3 DNA reads as TGCGCCAGCAGCTCGACAGGGGGTAAGAGGACTGAAGCTTTCTTT. Residues: CASSSTGGKRTEAFF.

The J gene is TRBJ2-7, the V gene TRBV4-2, with D possibly TRBD2 on 5 matching bases. Trimming took 0 bases from V and 2 from J, leaving 17 bases between them. The germline gives CDR1 LGHNA, CDR2 YNFKEQ. CDR3 length equals 17 residues. CDR3 in amino acids: CASSQDEILAETYEQYF. CDR3 nucleotide sequence: TGTGCCAGCAGCCAAGATGAAATTCTAGCTGAGACCTACGAGCAGTACTTC.

This clone appeared once. CDR3: CASSAGTGGWEQYF. In DNA, the CDR3 is TGTGCCAGCAGCGCTGGGACAGGCGGTTGGGAGCAGTACTTC. This chain joins TRBV7-9 and TRBJ2-7, with 8 bases aligning to TRBD1. Germline V CDR1 and CDR2: SEHNR, FQNEAQ (reference sequence). The CDR3 consists of 14 residues. The ends lost 5 bases at V and 7 bases at J; junction bases unmatched: 10.

The gene calls are TRBV5-5 and TRBJ2-2, with TRBD2 as a possible D gene (5 bases). The CDR3 runs 14 residues. V lost 0 bases to trimming and J lost 7 bases, with 10 bases between them. Per the germline V gene, CDR1 is SGHKS and CDR2 is YYEKEE (reference sequence). This CDR3 is CASSLGVGVGELFF. For the CDR3, the DNA is TGTGCCAGCAGCTTGGGAGTGGGAGTCGGGGAGCTGTTTTTT.

The chain is built from TRBV3-1 (or the pseudogene TRBV3-2) and TRBJ2-5; 7 nucleotides match TRBD1. CDR3 length: 14 amino acids. CDR1 and CDR2 from the germline V gene are LGHDT and YNNKEL (reference sequence). V shed 5 bases and J 2 bases; nucleotides not matched to a gene: 5. CDR3 nucleotides: TGTGCCAGCAGCGACCGGGACAGACAAGAGACCCAGTACTTC. It is translated as CASSDRDRQETQYF.

The chain employs TRBV4-1 and TRBJ1-5; D is ambiguous. The CDR3 is 14 amino acids. In germline, CDR1 is MGHRA, CDR2 YSYEKL. Trimming shortened V by 4 bases and J by 4 bases, and 11 bases separated the two germline ends. This CDR3 reads CASSRPGENQPQHF. CDR3 nucleotides: TGCGCCAGCAGCCGACCTGGAGAGAATCAGCCCCAGCATTTT.

The CDR3 sequence is CASSLTRTSTATGELFF. The CDR3, as DNA: TGTGCCAGCAGCTTAACGAGGACTAGCACTGCCACCGGGGAGCTGTTTTTT. This sequence joins TRBV7-6 and TRBJ2-2; TRBD2 matches at 8 bases. Trimming removed 2 bases from V and 4 bases from J; junction bases left unmatched: 9. The CDR3 is 17 amino acids. Germline CDR1 is SGHVS and CDR2 is FNYEAQ.

This sequence joins TRBV18 and TRBJ1-1; tentatively, D is TRBD1 (6 bases). Trimming took 6 bases from V and 0 from J, leaving 14 bases between them. The CDR3 totals 15 residues. Germline V CDR1 and CDR2: KGHSH, LQKENI. CDR3 region: CASSGQTLLNTEAFF. CDR3 bases: TGTGCCAGCTCGGGACAAACTCTCTTGAACACTGAAGCTTTCTTT.

The chain combines TRBV7-6 with TRBJ2-1, with 10 bases fitting TRBD1. In germline, CDR1 is SGHVS, CDR2 FNYEAQ. This CDR3 contains 16 residues. The V segment lost 5 bases and the J segment 3 bases; nucleotides outside the gene matches: 7. CDR3: CASSPGQGDNYNEQFF. CDR3 DNA: TGTGCCAGCAGCCCCGGACAGGGGGATAACTACAATGAGCAGTTCTTC.

The chain recombines TRBV2 with TRBJ2-5, with D tentatively TRBD2 (6 bases). Per germline, CDR1 SNHLY and CDR2 FYNNEI. Trimming removed 6 bases from V and 2 bases from J, with 16 bases in between. The CDR3 runs to 15 residues. Here the CDR3 DNA reads TGTGCCAGCAGAGCACGGGATGGGGGGCAAGAGACCCAGTACTTC. Translated, it gives CASRARDGGQETQYF.

J is TRBJ1-4 and V is TRBV27; D is possibly TRBD1 (6 bases). Trimming removed 4 bases from V and 0 bases from J, with 15 bases in between. The CDR3 has 17 amino acids. In germline, CDR1 is MNHEY, CDR2 SMNVEV (reference sequence). Here the CDR3 reads CASSSPGHLATNEKLFF. The CDR3 nucleotides are TGTGCCAGCAGTTCACCGGGACACCTGGCAACTAATGAAAAACTGTTTTTT.

The chain is built from TRBV6-2 or TRBV6-3 and TRBJ2-3; TRBD2 matches 9 bases. This CDR3 has 16 amino acids. Per the germline V gene, CDR1 is MNHEY and CDR2 is SVGEGT. V lost 3 bases, J lost 4 bases, and 8 bases stayed unmatched. The CDR3 reads CASSYEAGGVADTQYF. The CDR3 nucleotides read TGTGCCAGCAGTTATGAGGCGGGAGGGGTGGCAGATACGCAGTATTTT.

The J gene is TRBJ2-5, the V gene TRBV7-9; 7 bases align to TRBD2. The V gene's germline CDR1 is SEHNR and CDR2 FQNEAQ (reference sequence). This CDR3 is built from 16 residues. Trimming cost V 4 bases and J 5 bases; bases outside gene matches: 13. CDR3 sequence reads: CASSSRPTSVKETQYF. DNA of the CDR3: TGTGCCAGCAGCTCCCGACCCACTAGCGTTAAGGAGACCCAGTACTTC.

The chain couples TRBV5-1 to TRBJ2-3; TRBD1 matches 7 bases. The germline V gene encodes CDR1 SGHRS and CDR2 YFSETQ. The V gene end was trimmed by 0 bases and the J gene end by 7 bases; junction bases not matched to a gene: 5. CDR3 length equals 14 residues. The CDR3 DNA follows: TGCGCCAGCAGCTTGGAAAGGGGGCAGAATACGCAGTATTTT. Its protein is CASSLERGQNTQYF.